What follows is one T cell receptor beta chain and its context. Its specificity is not known. The data belong to a study of CD8 T cells in Susac syndrome. Whole-study findings and limits: CD8+ clones in Susac expanded most in TEMRA cells and active patients.

The RNA, about 0.5 to 1 ug, was put through reverse transcription using random hexamers. TCRdb re-called the immunoSEQ multiplex PCR reads with MiXCR, one entry per CDR3 protein. The sample has about 84,000 distinct CDR3 sequences, roughly 96% seen once. This CDR3 is 14 amino acids long. Germline V lookup: CDR1 PRHDT, CDR2 FYEKMQ (reference sequence). V shed 4 bases and J shed 8 bases, with 17 bases lying between them. Sequenced: CD8+ T cells from PBMCs. The V call is TRBV13, the J call TRBJ1-2; D perhaps matches TRBD1 (6 bases). The sequence derives from a human donor with Susac syndrome. CDR3 bases: TGTGCCAGCAGCTCGCGGATTACAGGGACCGGCTACACCTTC. Amino acid sequence: CASSSRITGTGYTF.